Listed here is a single TCR beta chain. The antigen remains unidentified. This specimen belongs to a study of cytomegalovirus exposure and HLA in healthy donors. At the level of the study: An earlier analysis identified 110 million or so unique TCR beta sequences in approximately 190 million T cells. Findings and limits, study-wide: Analysis was performed later, and it showed HLA-associated TCR beta chains to be more clonally expanded than equally common others. Later on, an analysis found that several of the most significant clusters appeared to be linked to common viral pathogens, which included parvovirus B19. Confirmation was obtained in vitro that three CMV-associated chains are specific for CMV antigens.

It was with 60 Vbeta and 13 Jbeta primers that the PCR ran. The data were produced by immunoSEQ multiplex PCR, yet TCRdb's version contains in-frame clones alone and is incomplete. The sample shows 200,000 or so clones, around 86% of them seen only once. This CDR3 spans 15 amino acids. V was clipped by 6 bases and J by 0 bases, with 12 bases between them. Per the germline V gene, CDR1 is LNHDA and CDR2 is SQIVND (reference sequence). Sample: PBMCs. This sequence originates from a woman aged 45-65 years in good health and CMV-seropositive. V usage is TRBV19 and J usage is TRBJ1-5, with a tentative D call TRBD1 (6 bases). DNA for the CDR3: TGTGCCAGTAGAGGGGGACCTAATAGCAATCAGCCCCAGCATTTT. Its translation: CASRGGPNSNQPQHF.